The clone carrying this TCR beta chain has just a few counts. The data originate from a study of early T cells in non-severe SARS-CoV-2 infection. Unique molecular identifiers tagged individual cDNA molecules. TCRdb reanalysed the 5' RACE reads using MiXCR and keeps one entry per CDR3 protein. The sample records tens of thousands of distinct CDR3 sequences, around 6.1% being singletons. The CDR3 covers 13 residues. V was pared by 6 bases and J by 11 bases, with 14 bases between. The specimen was whole blood. This clonotype was sampled from an adult who was a healthcare worker with PCR-confirmed SARS-CoV-2 infection or an uninfected control (not recorded which). The V gene is TRBV12-3 or TRBV12-4, the J gene TRBJ1-6, with D possibly TRBD1 on 5 matching bases. In nucleotides, the CDR3 is TGTGCCAGCAGAACGCGCAGGGAGACACCCCTCCACTTT. It codes for CASRTRRETPLHF.